The 19 T cell receptor beta chains listed next were all sequenced from one sample in a study of Graves' ophthalmopathy and Graves' hyperthyroidism. Investigators amplified TCR beta CDR3 regions from RNA transcripts. Second-round multiplex PCR came after a first-round RT-PCR that employed HTBI primers. TCRdb analysed the multiplex PCR reads with MiXCR anew, one entry per CDR3 protein. The repertoire consists of 150,000 to 200,000 distinct CDR3 sequences, with over 35% occurring once and the leading ten covering 5.8%. Sequencing was performed on peripheral blood. The receptor source for this set is a woman aged 35 to 49 with Graves' ophthalmopathy.

Many counts were recorded for this clonotype. This chain joins TRBV30 and TRBJ1-1, with D uncertain. Germline values: CDR1 GTSNPN, CDR2 SVGIG (reference sequence). This CDR3 is 13 amino acids long. Trimming stripped 3 bases from V and 5 bases from J, with 13 bases between. CDR3 loop: CAWRRQRETEAFF. The DNA for the CDR3 is TGTGCCTGGAGGAGACAAAGGGAGACTGAAGCTTTCTTT.

A remark on this clonotype: A read error may be the cause here, since a much bigger clone is one base away. This chain joins TRBV6-1 and TRBJ2-2; no reliable D call. The V and J ends lost 11 bases and 5 bases respectively, with 6 bases between them. The V gene's germline CDR1 is MNHNS and CDR2 SASEGT. This CDR3 comprises 10 residues. CDR3 amino acids: CAGGTGELFF. The CDR3 region has the DNA TGTGCCGGCGGAACCGGGGAGCTGTTTTTT.

There are many counts of this clonotype. The chain combines TRBV6-5 with TRBJ1-6, with D uncertain. Germline V gene lookup returns CDR1 MNHEY and CDR2 SVGAGI. Between the trimmed V and J ends, which lost 0 bases and 7 bases, there was a span of 7 bases. The CDR3 covers 14 residues. CDR3 region: CASSYSYSNSPLHF. CDR3 in DNA: TGTGCCAGCAGTTACTCGTACTCGAATTCACCCCTCCACTTT.

This clonotype was observed at least ten times. The chain couples TRBV7-9 to TRBJ2-7, with 11 bases lining up with TRBD1. This CDR3 contains 15 residues. Germline trimming cut 5 bases from V and 3 bases from J; bases unmatched to any gene: 6. CDR1 and CDR2 from the germline V gene are SEHNR and FQNEAQ (reference sequence). CDR3 protein: CASSNPGQGDYEQYF. CDR3 nucleotide sequence: TGTGCCAGCAGCAACCCGGGACAGGGGGACTACGAGCAGTACTTC. The full variable domain, in which reference TRBV7-9 and TRBJ2-7 provide the parts outside the CDR3, is DTGVSQNPRHKITKRGQNVTFRCDPISEHNRLYWYRQTLGQGPEFLTYFQNEAQLEKSRLLSDRFSAERPKGSFSTLEIQRTEQGDSAMYLCASSNPGQGDYEQYFGPGTRLTVT.

The table lists this clonotype with many counts. This sequence joins TRBV15 and TRBJ2-5, with 9 bases aligning to TRBD2. The CDR3 contains 18 residues. Germline assignment: CDR1 LNHNV and CDR2 YYDKDF (reference sequence). V lost 2 bases, J lost 4 bases, and 14 bases stayed unmatched. CDR3 residues: CATSRYQFSGSLGETQYF. In DNA, the CDR3 is TGTGCCACCAGCAGATACCAATTTAGCGGGAGCTTGGGAGAGACCCAGTACTTC.

This clonotype was picked up many times. The chain couples TRBV6-5 to TRBJ1-1, with 8 positions matching TRBD1. Germline trimming cut 5 bases from V and 4 bases from J; bases unmatched to any gene: 6. CDR1 is MNHEY and CDR2 is SVGAGI in the germline V gene. CDR3 length: 14 amino acids. In DNA form, the CDR3 reads TGTGCCAGCAGTAACACAGGGGGAAGCACTGAAGCTTTCTTT. It encodes CASSNTGGSTEAFF.

This clonotype occurred a few times. The rearrangement uses TRBV12-3 or TRBV12-4 and TRBJ2-3; D is possibly TRBD2 (6 bases). V lost 6 bases to trimming and J lost 1 base, with 11 bases between them. The CDR3 totals 14 residues. The DNA of the CDR3 is TGTGCCAGCAGGCGCGGGGTCGGCACAGATACGCAGTATTTT. Protein product: CASRRGVGTDTQYF.

Ten or more counts support this clonotype. This rearrangement joins TRBV12-3 or TRBV12-4 to TRBJ1-3; D is possibly TRBD1 (5 bases). This CDR3 has 19 amino acids. V lost 3 bases to trimming and J lost 0 bases, with 21 bases between them. The CDR3 coding sequence is TGTGCCAGCAGTTTGGGTCTGGGGTCAGGGACGAGCTCTGGAAACACCATATATTTT. Translating it yields CASSLGLGSGTSSGNTIYF.

The table lists this clonotype with many counts. CDR3 sequence reads: CASSLITGGRGTEAFF. The CDR3 coding sequence is TGCGCCAGCAGCTTGATTACAGGGGGCCGAGGCACTGAAGCTTTCTTT. The chain couples TRBV5-1 to TRBJ1-1; 9 nucleotides match TRBD1. Germline loops: CDR1 SGHRS, CDR2 YFSETQ. With 1 base clipped from V and 4 bases from J, the junction kept 8 bases outside the gene matches. CDR3 size: 16 residues.

The chain links TRBV5-1 to TRBJ2-2, with D unresolved. The CDR3 covers 16 residues. The ends were cut back, 1 base at V and 3 bases at J, with 13 bases in the middle. The germline V gene has CDR1 SGHRS and CDR2 YFSETQ. The CDR3 spells CASSLNVVAYTGELFF. The CDR3 DNA reads TGCGCCAGCAGCTTGAACGTAGTGGCATACACCGGGGAGCTGTTTTTT. Looking up the rest from reference TRBV5-1 and TRBJ2-2 gives the full variable domain: KAGVTQTPRYLIKTRGQQVTLSCSPISGHRSVSWYQQTPGQGLQFLFEYFSETQRNKGNFPGRFSGRQFSNSRSEMNVSTLELGDSALYLCASSLNVVAYTGELFFGEGSRLTVL.

Many counts were recorded for this clonotype. The chain is built from TRBV10-3 and TRBJ1-2; 9 nucleotides match TRBD1. Germline V gene sequence: CDR1 ENHRY, CDR2 SYGVKD. The CDR3 totals 14 residues. Losses at the gene ends were 10 bases for V and 5 bases for J; bases not matched to a gene: 11. CDR3 sequence reads: CATMGGTGQYGYTF. The CDR3 DNA reads as TGTGCCACCATGGGTGGGACAGGGCAATATGGCTACACCTTC.

The table lists this clonotype with a count of one. This chain connects TRBV12-3 or TRBV12-4 to TRBJ2-5; possible D gene TRBD2, 6 bases. V lost 6 bases, J lost 1 base, and 12 bases lay in between. The CDR3 extends over 14 amino acids. The CDR3 spells CASSPRRAQETQYF. The CDR3 DNA reads TGTGCCAGCAGCCCCCGGAGGGCCCAAGAGACCCAGTACTTC.

Ten or more counts support this clonotype. V is TRBV6-1 and J is TRBJ1-5, with TRBD1 identical over 8 bases. The trim removed 6 bases at V and 4 bases at J, leaving 8 bases unmatched. Germline V CDR1 and CDR2: MNHNS, SASEGT. The CDR3 totals 15 residues. CDR3 region: CASSRDRGGNQPQHF. The DNA of the CDR3 is TGTGCCAGCAGCCGTGACAGGGGTGGGAATCAGCCCCAGCATTTT.

This clonotype was picked up many times. V usage is TRBV7-9 and J usage is TRBJ2-5; D is unclear. The V end was cut by 3 bases, the J end by 0 bases, with 8 bases between. Germline V gene sequence: CDR1 SEHNR, CDR2 FQNEAQ (reference sequence). This CDR3 spans 14 amino acids. For the CDR3, the DNA is TGTGCCAGCAGCTTGACGGCGTACCAAGAGACCCAGTACTTC. Amino acids: CASSLTAYQETQYF.

This clonotype was seen at least ten times. The gene calls are TRBV7-2 and TRBJ2-7; 8 bases align to TRBD1. Looked up from germline, CDR1 is SGHTA and CDR2 is FQGNSA. V trimming: 5 bases; J trimming: 2 bases; junction bases outside the gene matches: 5. The CDR3 runs 14 residues. The CDR3 loop is CASSPQGVPYEQYF. CDR3 sequence (DNA): TGTGCCAGCAGCCCACAGGGGGTCCCCTACGAGCAGTACTTC.

V is TRBV6-5 and J is TRBJ2-5; TRBD1 agrees at 8 bases. This CDR3 is 15 amino acids long. The germline V gene encodes CDR1 MNHEY and CDR2 SVGAGI. The J segment lost 2 bases and the V segment lost 4 bases, leaving 6 bases of the junction unmatched. The CDR3, as DNA: TGTGCCAGCAGTTTCGACAGGGGAAGACAAGAGACCCAGTACTTC. This codes for CASSFDRGRQETQYF.

This clonotype was recorded many times. This chain uses TRBV5-8 with TRBJ1-1; D not resolved. The germline V gene has CDR1 SGHTS and CDR2 YDEGEE. This CDR3 is built from 15 residues. Between the trimmed V and J ends, which lost 1 base and 1 base, there was a span of 11 bases. CDR3 region: CASSLSRRGNTEAFF. The CDR3 DNA follows: TGTGCCAGCAGCTTGTCTAGGCGAGGGAACACTGAAGCTTTCTTT.

This clonotype showed up just a few times. V usage is TRBV28 and J usage is TRBJ2-7, with D perhaps matching TRBD1 (6 bases). The CDR3 is made up of 14 amino acids. The V gene's germline CDR1 is MDHEN and CDR2 SYDVKM. The ends were cut back, 6 bases at V and 3 bases at J, with 15 bases in the middle. The CDR3 sequence: CASRGWSGVYEQYF. CDR3 bases: TGTGCCAGCAGGGGGTGGTCAGGGGTCTACGAGCAGTACTTC.

V is TRBV28 and J is TRBJ2-7; 7 positions agree with TRBD1. This CDR3 contains 15 residues. J was trimmed by 1 base and V by 6 bases; bases with no gene match: 9. Germline V gives CDR1 MDHEN, CDR2 SYDVKM. As DNA, the CDR3 is TGTGCCAGCAGCTCATACGGACAGGCTTCCTACGAGCAGTACTTC. Protein sequence: CASSSYGQASYEQYF.